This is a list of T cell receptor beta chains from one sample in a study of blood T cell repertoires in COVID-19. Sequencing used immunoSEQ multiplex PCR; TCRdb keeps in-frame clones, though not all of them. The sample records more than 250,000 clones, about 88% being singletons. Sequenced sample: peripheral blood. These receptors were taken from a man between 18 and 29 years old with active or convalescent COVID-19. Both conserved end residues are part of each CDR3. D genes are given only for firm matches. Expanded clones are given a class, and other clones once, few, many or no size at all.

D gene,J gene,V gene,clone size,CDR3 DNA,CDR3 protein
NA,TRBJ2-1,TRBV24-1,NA,TGTGCCACCAGTGATCAAGGGAGGGACGGGACATACAATGAGCAGTTCTTC,CATSDQGRDGTYNEQFF
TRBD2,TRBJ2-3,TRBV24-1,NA,TGTGCCACCAGTGATATTAGCGGGAGTAGGATAGATACGCAGTATTTT,CATSDISGSRIDTQYF
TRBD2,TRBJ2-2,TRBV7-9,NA,TGTGCCAGCAGCTTAAAACCGCGGGAGGCCGGGGAGCTGTTTTTT,CASSLKPREAGELFF
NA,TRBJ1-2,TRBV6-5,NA,TGTGCCAGCAGTTCTCGAGGAGGAGATACTAACTATGGCTACACCTTC,CASSSRGGDTNYGYTF
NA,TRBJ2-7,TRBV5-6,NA,TGTGCCAGCAGCCAACGACTATCATCCCTCTACGAGCAGTACTTC,CASSQRLSSLYEQYF
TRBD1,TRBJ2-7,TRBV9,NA,TGTGCCAGCAGCGTAGGACAGGGGTGGGCCTACGAGCAGTACTTC,CASSVGQGWAYEQYF
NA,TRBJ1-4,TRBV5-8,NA,TGTGCCAGCAGCTTGGTGGCGCAGGGACTACGGGAAAAACTGTTTTTT,CASSLVAQGLREKLFF
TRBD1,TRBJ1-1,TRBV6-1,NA,TGTGCCAGCAGTGAACTAGGACAGGGCCCTGAAGCTTTCTTT,CASSELGQGPEAFF
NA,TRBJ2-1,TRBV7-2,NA,TGTGCCAGCAGCTCGCCGGGACATTCCTACAATGAGCAGTTCTTC,CASSSPGHSYNEQFF
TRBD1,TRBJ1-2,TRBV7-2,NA,TGTGCCAGCAGTACCTCAGGGGGTAACTATGGCTACACCTTC,CASSTSGGNYGYTF
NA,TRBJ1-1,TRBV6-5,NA,TGTGCCAGCAGTTACGATGACACCAAAAAGAACACTGAAGCTTTCTTT,CASSYDDTKKNTEAFF
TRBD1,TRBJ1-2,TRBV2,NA,TGTGCCAGCAGCCGACAGGGGGCGAACTATGGCTACACCTTC,CASSRQGANYGYTF
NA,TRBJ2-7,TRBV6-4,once,TGTGCCAGCAGTGACTCTTCGGGACACCTGGAAAAATACGAGCAGTACTTC,CASSDSSGHLEKYEQYF
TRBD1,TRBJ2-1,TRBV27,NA,TGTGCCAGCAGCCCCAGAAGGGGGCCCAATGAGCAGTTCTTC,CASSPRRGPNEQFF
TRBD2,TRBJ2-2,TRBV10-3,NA,TGTGCCATCAGTACCGGGACTAGCGGGATCCCCAACACCGGGGAGCTGTTTTTT,CAISTGTSGIPNTGELFF
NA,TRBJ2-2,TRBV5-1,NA,TGCGCCAGCAAAGAGTTCATTAACACCGGGGAGCTGTTTTTT,CASKEFINTGELFF